Presented here are 21 T cell receptor beta chains from one specimen sequenced in a study of CD8 T cells in ankylosing spondylitis (TCRdb year 2017). The paper as a whole reports these results and caveats: Blood from ankylosing spondylitis patients appeared to be characterized by a TCR beta motif composed of eight or nine highly homologous amino acid variants.

Their target antigens are unknown. The method was 5' RACE. Sequencing used an Illumina HiSeq 2500. TCRdb itself trimmed the public reads at Q25 with fastp, ran MiXCR and retained productive beta chains. CDR3 protein duplicates are merged, each entry listing the most common genes and DNA. For this sample the table gives approximately 520,000 distinct CDR3 sequences, of which 5.3% were detected only once. Roughly 3.2% of the sample lies in the top ten. The source material was blood, either unsorted or a sorted T cell fraction (not recorded which). The source of these receptors is a male donor with ankylosing spondylitis.

This chain joins TRBV5-1 and TRBJ2-7; 8 nucleotides align to TRBD1. The germline gives CDR1 SGHRS, CDR2 YFSETQ. V lost 4 bases, J lost 2 bases, and 11 bases stayed unmatched. The CDR3 runs 16 residues. The chain's CDR3 is CASSPTGTGVPYEQYF. DNA of the CDR3: TGCGCCAGCAGCCCCACCGGGACAGGCGTTCCCTACGAGCAGTACTTC.

This clonotype has at least ten counts. A read error may account for a junction end that differs from germline. The chain recombines TRBV4-1 with TRBJ2-1; D is ambiguous. Germline V CDR1 and CDR2: MGHRA, YSYEKL. The CDR3 totals 14 residues. The DNA of the CDR3 is TGCGCCAGCAGTCAAGACAACCTCTACAATGAGCAGTTCTTC. Translating it yields CASSQDNLYNEQFF.

In its sample, this clonotype was seen a few times. The J gene is TRBJ2-1, the V gene TRBV9, with 10 bases that match TRBD2. The length of the CDR3 is 17 residues. Germline-derived CDR1 and CDR2 are SGDLS and YYNGEE. With V trimmed by 3 bases and J by 3 bases, 9 bases remained unmatched. As DNA, the CDR3 is TGTGCCAGCAGCGCAGGTTTAGCGGGGGGTATCTACAATGAGCAGTTCTTC. Its protein is CASSAGLAGGIYNEQFF.

At least ten counts were recorded for this clonotype. This chain joins TRBV6-1 and TRBJ1-1; D ambiguous. V was cut by 6 bases and J by 3 bases, with 14 bases left in between. CDR3 length equals 14 residues. The germline V gene has CDR1 MNHNS and CDR2 SASEGT. The CDR3: CASRPHQEDTEAFF. DNA for the CDR3: TGTGCCAGCAGGCCTCATCAGGAGGACACTGAAGCTTTCTTT.

This clonotype came up many times. The chain uses TRBV27 and TRBJ2-1; D might be TRBD2 (5 bases). Germline V gene data show CDR1 as MNHEY and CDR2 as SMNVEV (reference sequence). The CDR3 is made up of 15 amino acids. Trimming shortened V by 0 bases and J by 9 bases, and 15 bases separated the two germline ends. The CDR3 region has the DNA TGTGCCAGCAGTTTATCGGCAGAGGGCCGGGGTGAGCAGTTCTTC. Translation gives CASSLSAEGRGEQFF.

This clonotype has ten or more counts. The V gene is TRBV15, the J gene TRBJ1-1, with 7 bases fitting TRBD1. The J segment lost 10 bases and the V segment lost 3 bases, leaving 11 bases of the junction unmatched. This CDR3 has 14 residues. Germline V gene lookup returns CDR1 LNHNV and CDR2 YYDKDF (reference sequence). CDR3 bases: TGTGCCACCAGCAGGGGCTTTGGGGACAGAAGAGCTTTCTTT. It encodes CATSRGFGDRRAFF.

At least ten counts were recorded for this clonotype. The J gene is TRBJ1-5, the V gene TRBV20-1; D ambiguous. Trimming removed 2 bases at V and 0 bases at J, with 14 bases between. The length of the CDR3 is 16 residues. CDR1 and CDR2 from the germline V gene are DFQATT and SNEGSKA (reference sequence). The CDR3 loop reads CSARFAAAYSNQPQHF. CDR3 nucleotide sequence: TGCAGTGCTAGATTTGCAGCCGCATATAGCAATCAGCCCCAGCATTTT.

In this sample, this clonotype turned up many times. The chain couples TRBV12-3 or TRBV12-4 to TRBJ2-7; 7 bases fit TRBD2. The CDR3 is 14 residues long. Trimming took 3 bases from V and 0 from J; bases not matched to a gene: 2. CDR3 amino acids: CASSFGGFSYEQYF. CDR3 in DNA: TGTGCCAGCAGTTTCGGGGGGTTCTCCTACGAGCAGTACTTC.

This clonotype was counted many times. The genes are TRBV7-2 and TRBJ2-1; D is perhaps TRBD1 (6 bases). The CDR3 covers 15 residues. V lost 1 base and J lost 4, with 11 bases in between. Germline assignment: CDR1 SGHTA and CDR2 FQGNSA. The CDR3 DNA reads TGTGCCAGCAGCTTAGGACAGGTTGAATACAATGAGCAGTTCTTC. Translating gives CASSLGQVEYNEQFF.

This clonotype was picked up many times. The chain carries TRBV6-6 and TRBJ2-7; TRBD1 matches 8 bases. V was clipped by 6 bases and J by 6 bases; unmatched bases: 7. Germline loops: CDR1 MNHNY, CDR2 SVGAGI (reference sequence). The CDR3 sequence is 13 residues long. The CDR3 spells CASRPDRVSEQYF. DNA for the CDR3: TGTGCCAGCAGACCGGACAGGGTGTCCGAGCAGTACTTC.

The V and J genes are TRBV15 and TRBJ2-3; no definite D call. V lost 0 bases and J lost 1, with 8 bases in between. The CDR3 totals 15 residues. Germline lookup yields CDR1 LNHNV and CDR2 YYDKDF (reference sequence). This CDR3 reads CATSRDRARTDTQYF. As DNA, the CDR3 is TGTGCCACCAGCAGAGATAGGGCCCGCACAGATACGCAGTATTTT.

This clonotype was counted a few times. V and J are TRBV7-9 and TRBJ2-1, with no clear D. V lost 6 bases and J lost 14, with 8 bases in between. The germline gives CDR1 SEHNR, CDR2 FQNEAQ (reference sequence). The CDR3 is made up of 9 amino acids. This CDR3 reads CASSSGEFF. CDR3 nucleotide sequence: TGTGCCAGCAGTTCAGGCGAGTTCTTC.

As regards this clonotype: Given a much more abundant clone one base away, this may be a read error. This sequence joins TRBV7-2 and TRBJ1-6, with D hard to call. The CDR3 spans 14 residues. V lost 3 bases and J lost 10, with 13 bases in between. CDR1 SGHTA and CDR2 FQGNSA come from the germline V gene. The CDR3 region is CASSLTRAGSPLHF. Written as DNA, the CDR3 is TGTGCCAGCAGCTTGACTCGGGCGGGCTCACCCCTCCACTTT.

This clonotype was recorded many times. Here the CDR3 DNA reads TGTGCCAGCAGCCGTGGACAGAGCAACTATGGCTACACCTTC. It is translated as CASSRGQSNYGYTF. V and J are TRBV12-3 or TRBV12-4 and TRBJ1-2, with a tentative D call TRBD1 (6 bases). Trimming cost V 6 bases and J 2 bases, with 13 bases left between them. The length of the CDR3 is 14 residues.

This clonotype showed up many times. V and J are TRBV12-3 or TRBV12-4 and TRBJ2-1; 8 nucleotides agree with TRBD1. The CDR3 runs to 13 residues. V shed 5 bases, J shed 8 bases, and the junction held 5 bases outside the gene matches. CDR3 region: CASSPMTGDEQFF. The CDR3 coding sequence is TGTGCCAGCAGTCCGATGACAGGGGATGAGCAGTTCTTC.

This clonotype was detected ten times or more. The J gene is TRBJ2-1, the V gene TRBV20-1; possibly TRBD2 for D (5 bases). In germline, CDR1 is DFQATT, CDR2 SNEGSKA (reference sequence). The CDR3 loop spans 13 amino acids. Trimming stripped 5 bases from V and 6 bases from J, with 14 bases between. CDR3 region: CSAQFREVNEQFF. Here the CDR3 DNA reads TGCAGTGCTCAATTTCGGGAAGTCAATGAGCAGTTCTTC.

The table lists this clonotype with many counts. V and J are TRBV12-3 or TRBV12-4 and TRBJ1-2; D is unresolved. The CDR3 runs to 12 residues. Between the trimmed V and J ends, which lost 4 bases and 4 bases, there was a span of 7 bases. CDR3 region: CASSWNLYGYTF. The CDR3 coding sequence is TGTGCCAGCAGTTGGAATCTCTATGGCTACACCTTC.

This clonotype was detected ten times or more. The genes are TRBV6-2 or TRBV6-3 and TRBJ2-3; tentatively, D is TRBD2 (6 bases). The V end was cut by 4 bases, the J end by 4 bases, with 15 bases between. The CDR3 contains 15 residues. Germline loops: CDR1 MNHEY, CDR2 SVGEGT. CDR3 loop: CASSLGLTLADTQYF. In nucleotides, the CDR3 is TGTGCCAGCAGTTTGGGACTGACTCTCGCAGATACGCAGTATTTT.

This clonotype was seen at least ten times. The gene calls are TRBV4-3 and TRBJ1-4; a possible D gene is TRBD1 (6 bases). V was pared by 3 bases and J by 7 bases, with 12 bases between. Looked up from germline, CDR1 is LGHNA and CDR2 is YSLEER. The CDR3 runs to 14 residues. DNA of the CDR3: TGCGCCAGCAGCCAGTTACAGGGAGTTGAAAAACTGTTTTTT. This codes for CASSQLQGVEKLFF.

This clonotype showed up many times. This chain joins TRBV5-6 and TRBJ2-7, with D perhaps matching TRBD2 (6 bases). V lost 0 bases and J 6 bases, leaving 13 bases between the germline ends. This CDR3 comprises 14 residues. The germline V gene encodes CDR1 SGHDT and CDR2 YYEEEE. The CDR3 region has the DNA TGTGCCAGCAGCTTGGGACTCTCGGAGGGCGAGCAGTACTTC. This sequence encodes CASSLGLSEGEQYF.

This clonotype was counted ten times or more. The rearrangement uses TRBV20-1 and TRBJ2-5; TRBD1 matches at 9 bases. The junction had 8 bases not matched to a gene; V was cut back by 4 bases and J by 5 bases. The CDR3 is 14 residues long. From germline, CDR1 is DFQATT and CDR2 SNEGSKA (reference sequence). Here the CDR3 reads CSANHRGRGETQYF. The CDR3 coding sequence is TGCAGTGCTAATCACAGGGGGCGCGGGGAGACCCAGTACTTC.